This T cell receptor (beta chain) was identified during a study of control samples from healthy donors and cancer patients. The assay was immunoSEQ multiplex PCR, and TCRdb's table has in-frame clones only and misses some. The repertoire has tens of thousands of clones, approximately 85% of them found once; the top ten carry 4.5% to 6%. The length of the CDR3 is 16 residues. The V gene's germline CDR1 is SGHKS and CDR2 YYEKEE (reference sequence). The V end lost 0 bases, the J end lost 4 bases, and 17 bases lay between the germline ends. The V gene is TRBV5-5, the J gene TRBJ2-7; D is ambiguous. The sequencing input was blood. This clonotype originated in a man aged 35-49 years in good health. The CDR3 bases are TGTGCCAGCAGCTTGGGACCAGCTAAACATGGGTACGAGCAGTACTTC. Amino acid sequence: CASSLGPAKHGYEQYF.